These 8 T cell receptor beta chains were sequenced from one sample in a study of shared clonotypes between healthy human individuals. In the naive CD8 group, cells lacked CD45RO and were positively selected for CCR7, so terminally differentiated effector memory CD45RA+ cells were left out. The repertoire was sequenced with immunoSEQ multiplex PCR; TCRdb's copy has only in-frame clones and lacks some. Among 550,000 to 750,000 clones, approximately 90% were seen once, and the ten largest hold 24%. The sample consisted of naive CD8+ T cells sorted from blood. The receptor set was obtained from a man aged 30-40 years in good health.

The chain joins TRBV9 to TRBJ2-7, with unresolved D. In germline, CDR1 is SGDLS, CDR2 YYNGEE. The CDR3 is 15 residues long. V shed 4 bases and J shed 3 bases, with 17 bases lying between them. The CDR3 sequence is CASSFNAKWNYEQYF. Here the CDR3 DNA reads TGTGCCAGCAGCTTCAACGCCAAGTGGAACTACGAGCAGTACTTC.

This chain joins TRBV29-1 and TRBJ1-1; 7 bases are a match to TRBD1. Trimming took 8 bases from V and 5 from J; bases not matched to a gene: 11. There are 13 residues in the CDR3. The germline gives CDR1 SQVTM, CDR2 ANQGSEA. The chain's CDR3 is CSLLRQGETEAFF. In DNA, the CDR3 is TGCAGCCTTTTACGACAGGGAGAAACTGAAGCTTTCTTT.

V usage is TRBV4-1 and J usage is TRBJ2-7, with D perhaps given as TRBD1 or TRBD2 (5 bases each). From germline, CDR1 is MGHRA and CDR2 YSYEKL. The CDR3 length is 15 residues. With 1 base removed from V and 3 bases from J, the gap between germline ends came to 13 bases. CDR3 protein: CASSQVAGTDYEQYF. DNA for the CDR3: TGCGCCAGCAGCCAAGTCGCAGGGACGGACTACGAGCAGTACTTC.

Remarks on this clone: The same CDR3 is also encoded by other DNA sequences in this sample. CDR3 nucleotide sequence: TGCAGTGCTAGTGATTACACTGAAGCTTTCTTT. Encoded protein: CSASDYTEAFF. The chain carries TRBV20-1 and TRBJ1-1; no firm D call. The germline gives CDR1 DFQATT, CDR2 SNEGSKA (reference sequence). Trimming took off 3 bases at V and 3 bases at J, with 5 bases between the two ends. The CDR3 length is 11 residues.

The chain couples TRBV30 to TRBJ2-7, with 9 positions matching TRBD1. Germline assignment: CDR1 GTSNPN and CDR2 SVGIG (reference sequence). J was trimmed by 2 bases and V by 0 bases; bases with no gene match: 2. CDR3 length equals 14 residues. The CDR3 DNA reads TGTGCCTGGAGTGTATGGGACAGGGCCTACGAGCAGTACTTC. This sequence encodes CAWSVWDRAYEQYF.

J is TRBJ2-1 and V is TRBV29-1; no definite D call. The CDR3 length is 15 residues. Germline V gene sequence: CDR1 SQVTM, CDR2 ANQGSEA. The V end lost 0 bases, the J end lost 2 bases, and 11 bases lay between the germline ends. CDR3 residues: CSVEDLGNTYNEQFF. In DNA form, the CDR3 reads TGCAGCGTTGAAGACCTGGGGAACACCTACAATGAGCAGTTCTTC.

The chain links TRBV19 to TRBJ1-4, with D perhaps matching TRBD1 (5 bases). Trimming removed 8 bases from V and 7 bases from J, with 14 bases in between. The CDR3 extends over 13 amino acids. CDR1 is LNHDA, CDR2 SQIVND, per germline (reference sequence). The chain's CDR3 is CASGSRGGEKLFF. CDR3 DNA sequence: TGTGCCAGTGGCTCGAGGGGCGGTGAAAAACTGTTTTTT.

The V gene is TRBV6-6, the J gene TRBJ2-5; unclear D gene. V was trimmed by 0 bases and J by 5 bases, leaving 7 bases between them. The germline V gene has CDR1 MNHNY and CDR2 SVGAGI (reference sequence). This CDR3 comprises 13 residues. The CDR3 DNA reads TGTGCCAGCAGTTACTCGAACTCCGAGACCCAGTACTTC. It codes for CASSYSNSETQYF.